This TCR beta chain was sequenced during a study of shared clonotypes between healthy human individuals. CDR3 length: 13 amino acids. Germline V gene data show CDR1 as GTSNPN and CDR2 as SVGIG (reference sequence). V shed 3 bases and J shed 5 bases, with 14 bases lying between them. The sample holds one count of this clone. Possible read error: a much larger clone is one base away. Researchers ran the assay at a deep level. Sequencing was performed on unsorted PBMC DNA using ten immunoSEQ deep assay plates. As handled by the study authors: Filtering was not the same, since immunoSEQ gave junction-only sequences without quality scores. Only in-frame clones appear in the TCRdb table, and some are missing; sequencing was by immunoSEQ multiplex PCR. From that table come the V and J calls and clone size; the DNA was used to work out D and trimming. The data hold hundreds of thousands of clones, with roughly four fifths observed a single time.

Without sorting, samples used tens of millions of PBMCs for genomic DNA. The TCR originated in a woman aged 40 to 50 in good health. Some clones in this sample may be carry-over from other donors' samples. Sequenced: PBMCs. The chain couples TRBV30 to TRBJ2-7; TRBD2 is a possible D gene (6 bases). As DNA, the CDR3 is TGTGCCTGGAGGGGACGGGGGTTGAACGAGCAGTACTTC. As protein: CAWRGRGLNEQYF.